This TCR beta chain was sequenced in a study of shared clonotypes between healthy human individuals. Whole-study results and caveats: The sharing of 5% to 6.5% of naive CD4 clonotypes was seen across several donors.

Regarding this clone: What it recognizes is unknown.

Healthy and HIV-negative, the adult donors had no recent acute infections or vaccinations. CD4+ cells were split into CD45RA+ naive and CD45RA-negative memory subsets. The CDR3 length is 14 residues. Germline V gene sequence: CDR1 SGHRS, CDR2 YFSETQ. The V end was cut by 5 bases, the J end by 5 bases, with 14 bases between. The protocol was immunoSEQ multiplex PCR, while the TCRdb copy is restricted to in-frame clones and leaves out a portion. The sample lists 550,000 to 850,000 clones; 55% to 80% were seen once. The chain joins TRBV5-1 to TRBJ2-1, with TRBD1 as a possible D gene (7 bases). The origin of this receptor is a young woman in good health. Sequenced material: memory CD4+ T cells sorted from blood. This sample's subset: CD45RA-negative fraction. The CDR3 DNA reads TGCGCCAGCAGTCGACAGGGAGGTCACAATGAGCAGTTCTTC. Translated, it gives CASSRQGGHNEQFF.